The rows below give T cell receptor beta chains drawn from one sample of a study of glioma-infiltrating T cells after dendritic cell vaccination. Some clones are missing from TCRdb's copy, which holds only in-frame ones; the method was immunoSEQ multiplex PCR. The sample has 50,000 to 80,000 clones; approximately 78% are singletons. Sequences were derived from blood, sampled before dendritic cell vaccination. These receptors were obtained from a human donor with glioblastoma. Each CDR3 is given with its conserved first and last residue. Fields, in order: CDR3 length, V gene, CDR3 protein.

>14|TRBV11-2
CASSISGGLETQYF
>15|TRBV6-1
CASSAKQGAGNTIYF
>15|TRBV28
CASSTSGTDTGELFF
>15|TRBV4-2
CASSQGKQLNYGYTF
>15|TRBV6-5
CASSSGGRENYGYTF
>16|TRBV27
CASSFLGDRVNEKLFF
>15|TRBV15
CATSIDRGLFYGYTF
>16|TRBV2
CASRILAGGYTDTQYF
>15|TRBV5-4
CASSLPGTGSYEQYF
>13|TRBV11-1
CASSLELNTEAFF
>12|TRBV7-2
CASSLVVRQAHF
>17|TRBV2
CASSESEGSGTNYGYTF
>13|TRBV25-1
CASRRQGDYGYTF
>13|TRBV19
CASSAGTPYEQYF
>14|TRBV6-6
CASGQSTLGNEQFF
>12|TRBV5-1
CASSFYYNEQFF
>14|TRBV5-4
CASSPGGESYEQYF
>15|TRBV5-4
CASSGGTSGGFEQFF
>13|TRBV28
CASSLSGRYGYTF
>14|TRBV4-1
CASSPQQGPYEQYF
>15|TRBV30
CAWNSLDRIGTEAFF
>14|TRBV9
CASSVGGSTGELFF
>16|TRBV5-1
CASSWRDRGMGAEAFF
>15|TRBV6-6
CASSPGEAKGSPLHF
>13|TRBV19
CASSPTGGAEAFF
>12|TRBV25-1
CASSTGTYEQYF
>10|TRBV19
CASQGLGLFF
>13|TRBV27
CASSTGSNQPQHF
>15|TRBV28
CAIRQGAILDYGYTF
>13|TRBV11-2
CASSLAGLGEQYF
>16|TRBV4-2
CASSQGGGYQKETQYF
>19|TRBV11-2
CASARMRLAGGVNTGELFF
>13|TRBV27
CASSSPWTGGYTF